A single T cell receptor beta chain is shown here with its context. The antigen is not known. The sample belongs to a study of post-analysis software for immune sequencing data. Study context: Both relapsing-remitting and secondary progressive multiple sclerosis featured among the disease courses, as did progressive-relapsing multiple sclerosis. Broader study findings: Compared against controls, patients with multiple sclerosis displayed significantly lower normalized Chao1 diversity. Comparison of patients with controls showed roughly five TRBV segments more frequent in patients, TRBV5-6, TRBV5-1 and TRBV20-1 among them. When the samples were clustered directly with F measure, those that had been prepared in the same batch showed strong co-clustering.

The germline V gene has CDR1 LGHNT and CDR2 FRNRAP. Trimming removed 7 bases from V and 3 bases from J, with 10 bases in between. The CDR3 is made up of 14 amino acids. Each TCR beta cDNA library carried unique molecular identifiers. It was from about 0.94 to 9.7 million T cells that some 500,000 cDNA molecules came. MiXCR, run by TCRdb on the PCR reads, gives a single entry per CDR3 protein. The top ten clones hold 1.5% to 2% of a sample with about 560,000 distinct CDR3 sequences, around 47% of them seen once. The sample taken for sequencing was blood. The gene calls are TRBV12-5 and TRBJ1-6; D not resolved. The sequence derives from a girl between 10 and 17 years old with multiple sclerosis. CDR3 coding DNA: TGTGCTAGTGCGCCGCCGGACTATAATTCACCCCTCCACTTT. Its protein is CASAPPDYNSPLHF.